This T cell receptor (beta chain) was sequenced for a study of shared clonotypes between healthy human individuals. Germline lookup yields CDR1 SEHNR and CDR2 FQNEAQ (reference sequence). The J segment lost 5 bases and the V segment lost 5 bases, leaving 4 bases of the junction unmatched. The length of the CDR3 is 15 residues. Execution of the assay was at deep level. Sorted-subset replicate PCRs used roughly 210 ng of genomic DNA. This amount corresponded to 30,000 to 35,000 T cell genomes. In the original processing: ImmunoSEQ only sent back junction sequences with no quality scores, so filtering was done differently. Libraries were prepared by immunoSEQ multiplex PCR; TCRdb keeps only in-frame clonotypes and omits some of them. That table supplies the V and J calls and clone size; D and trimming were determined from the DNA. The table records some 2 million clones, about 95% of them present only once.

As defined, naive CD8 cells were CD45RO-negative and positively selected for CCR7, with terminally differentiated effector memory CD45RA+ cells excluded. Sample: naive CD8+ T cells sorted from blood. The sequence was collected from a man between 18 and 29 years old in good health. The chain combines TRBV7-9 with TRBJ2-1; TRBD2 matches 12 bases. The CDR3 bases are TGTGCCAGCAGCCAGACTAGCGGGAGAAACAATGAGCAGTTCTTC. Amino acids: CASSQTSGRNNEQFF.